The 20 T cell receptor beta chains in this list originate from one sample, sequenced in a study of T cell responses to AZD1222 COVID-19 vaccine. Produced via immunoSEQ multiplex PCR; TCRdb's table is partial and in-frame only. Here the sample spans over 100,000 clones, about 85% being singletons. Sequences were derived from peripheral blood, sampled on day 0 of AZD1222 vaccination. The source of these receptors is an adult in good health.

V is TRBV11-2 and J is TRBJ1-1, with 7 bases matching TRBD1. Germline lookup yields CDR1 SGHAT and CDR2 FQNNGV. The CDR3 runs 18 residues. Losses at the gene ends were 5 bases for V and 1 base for J; bases not matched to a gene: 16. The CDR3 nucleotides read TGTGCCAGCAGCCTACAGGGGCGCTTAGGTGGTAAGAACACTGAAGCTTTCTTT. It codes for CASSLQGRLGGKNTEAFF. Filled out from reference TRBV11-2 and TRBJ1-1, the complete variable domain reads EAGVAQSPRYKIIEKRQSVAFWCNPISGHATLYWYQQILGQGPKLLIQFQNNGVVDDSQLPKDRFSAERLKGVDSTLKIQPAKLEDSAVYLCASSLQGRLGGKNTEAFFGQGTRLTVV.

J is TRBJ1-1 and V is TRBV6-5; D unresolved. The CDR3 contains 11 residues. Trimming pared 4 bases from V and 6 bases from J, leaving 6 bases between. From germline, CDR1 is MNHEY and CDR2 SVGAGI. The CDR3 DNA reads as TGTGCCAGCAGTTGGGGATCTGAAGCTTTCTTT. Its protein product is CASSWGSEAFF.

J is TRBJ2-7 and V is TRBV5-4, with D maybe TRBD2 (5 bases). V was shortened by 0 bases and J by 7 bases, with 11 bases between the two germline ends. Germline V gene lookup returns CDR1 SGHNT and CDR2 YYREEE (reference sequence). This CDR3 comprises 13 residues. CDR3 region: CASSLEGPGEQYF. The CDR3 nucleotides read TGTGCCAGCAGCTTGGAAGGGCCGGGGGAGCAGTACTTC.

The rearrangement joins TRBV5-1 to TRBJ2-3; 9 positions match TRBD2. Germline assignment: CDR1 SGHRS and CDR2 YFSETQ. V lost 0 bases and J lost 7; bases outside the gene matches: 9. This CDR3 spans 16 amino acids. The CDR3: CASSLGSSGGKNTQYF. DNA for the CDR3: TGCGCCAGCAGCTTGGGTAGTAGCGGGGGTAAGAATACGCAGTATTTT.

The chain joins TRBV4-1 to TRBJ1-6, with 9 bases aligning to TRBD1. Germline CDR1 MGHRA, CDR2 YSYEKL. V trimming: 5 bases; J trimming: 13 bases; junction bases outside the gene matches: 12. This CDR3 region has 15 residues. CDR3 amino acids: CASSSSRDRETPLHF. The CDR3 nucleotides read TGCGCCAGCAGCTCTTCCCGGGACAGGGAAACCCCCCTCCACTTT.

The chain recombines TRBV7-2 with TRBJ2-5; 7 positions agree with TRBD2. The CDR3 is made up of 16 amino acids. In germline, CDR1 is SGHTA, CDR2 FQGNSA. The J segment lost 0 bases and the V segment lost 6 bases, leaving 10 bases of the junction unmatched. This CDR3 reads CASRKHWGGYQETQYF. For the CDR3, the DNA is TGTGCCAGCAGAAAACATTGGGGGGGTTACCAAGAGACCCAGTACTTC.

The CDR3 DNA reads TGTGCCAGCACTCCTCTAGCGGGAGGTTGGTACGAGCAGTACTTC. It encodes CASTPLAGGWYEQYF. V usage is TRBV6-5 and J usage is TRBJ2-7; 11 bases map to TRBD2. Germline CDR1 reads MNHEY; CDR2 reads SVGAGI. The CDR3 is made up of 15 amino acids. Trimming removed 7 bases from V and 4 bases from J; junction bases left unmatched: 9.

The V and J genes are TRBV15 and TRBJ1-3; no definite D call. The V end was cut by 5 bases, the J end by 4 bases, with 0 bases between. This CDR3 comprises 10 residues. Looked up from germline, CDR1 is LNHNV and CDR2 is YYDKDF (reference sequence). The CDR3 loop is CATSGNTIYF. The CDR3 DNA follows: TGTGCCACCAGCGGAAACACCATATATTTT.

V and J are TRBV5-4 and TRBJ1-4; no clear D gene. The CDR3 spans 12 residues. Between the trimmed V and J ends, which lost 4 bases and 8 bases, there was a span of 9 bases. Germline V gives CDR1 SGHNT, CDR2 YYREEE (reference sequence). Written as DNA, the CDR3 is TGTGCCAGCAGCCCCTCCGGGGAAAAACTGTTTTTT. This translates into CASSPSGEKLFF.

The chain links TRBV5-4 to TRBJ1-2, with 7 bases fitting TRBD1. J was trimmed by 5 bases and V by 4 bases; bases with no gene match: 8. In germline, CDR1 is SGHNT, CDR2 YYREEE (reference sequence). The length of the CDR3 is 14 residues. The CDR3 reads CASSIRDRIYGYTF. CDR3 nucleotide sequence: TGTGCCAGCAGCATCCGGGACAGAATATATGGCTACACCTTC.

This clone appeared once. The chain is built from TRBV28 and TRBJ1-5; a possible D gene is TRBD1 (5 bases). The CDR3 spans 15 residues. V was clipped by 3 bases and J by 9 bases, with 18 bases between them. CDR1 is MDHEN, CDR2 SYDVKM, per germline. DNA for the CDR3: TGTGCCAGCAGTTTCAGGGAGGACCCGAGAAGGCCCCAGCATTTT. The encoded protein is CASSFREDPRRPQHF.

This chain connects TRBV10-1 to TRBJ1-2, with 11 bases that match TRBD1. CDR1 WNHNN and CDR2 SYGVQD come from the germline V gene (reference sequence). The CDR3 extends over 13 amino acids. Trimming took 5 bases from V and 6 from J; bases not matched to a gene: 2. CDR3 coding DNA: TGCGCCAGCAGTAAGGACAGGGGGCATGGCTACACCTTC. The encoded protein is CASSKDRGHGYTF.

This chain uses TRBV30 with TRBJ1-6; 9 positions match TRBD1. This CDR3 is built from 15 residues. V shed 4 bases, J shed 8 bases, and the junction held 9 bases outside the gene matches. Germline CDR1 is GTSNPN and CDR2 is SVGIG (reference sequence). The CDR3 is CAWNGGGQGDSPLHF. The CDR3 region has the DNA TGTGCCTGGAATGGAGGGGGACAGGGCGATTCACCCCTCCACTTT.

The chain has TRBV10-3 and TRBJ1-2, with D unresolved. Trimming pared 2 bases from V and 3 bases from J, leaving 10 bases between. The CDR3 loop spans 14 amino acids. From germline, CDR1 is ENHRY and CDR2 SYGVKD. The CDR3 region is CAISEGFADYGYTF. Here the CDR3 DNA reads TGTGCCATCAGTGAGGGGTTCGCAGACTATGGCTACACCTTC.

In its sample, this clone was seen once. The chain is built from TRBV5-6 and TRBJ1-2; D possibly corresponds to TRBD1 (5 bases). Deletions cut 1 base from V and 4 bases from J, with 17 bases between. Germline V gene data show CDR1 as SGHDT and CDR2 as YYEEEE. CDR3 length: 16 amino acids. DNA for the CDR3: TGTGCCAGCAGCTTGATAGGGGAAAGACTGAGCTATGGCTACACCTTC. Translating gives CASSLIGERLSYGYTF.

The rearrangement links TRBV4-2 to TRBJ2-2, with 10 bases that match TRBD1. Germline V gene data show CDR1 as LGHNA and CDR2 as YNFKEQ. The CDR3 covers 17 residues. V lost 1 base, J lost 5 bases, and 7 bases stayed unmatched. Here the CDR3 reads CASSQAVGQGITGELFF. CDR3 DNA sequence: TGTGCCAGCAGCCAAGCTGTGGGACAGGGGATAACCGGGGAGCTGTTTTTT.

This chain joins TRBV20-1 and TRBJ1-2; D unclear. The CDR3 runs 11 residues. CDR1 and CDR2 from the germline V gene are DFQATT and SNEGSKA (reference sequence). Trimming removed 2 bases at V and 3 bases at J, with 4 bases between. CDR3 amino acids: CSARPYYGYTF. The CDR3 DNA follows: TGCAGTGCTAGACCCTACTATGGCTACACCTTC.

Concerning this clone itself: Compared with germline, one end of the junction differs, possibly owing to a read error. CDR3 bases: TGTGCCAGCAGGGAAGGTCGGGGAGGGCGAAATGAGCAGTTCTTC. Translation: CASREGRGGRNEQFF. The rearrangement joins TRBV2 to TRBJ2-1, with 7 bases that match TRBD2. There are 15 residues in the CDR3. CDR1 is SNHLY, CDR2 FYNNEI, per germline.

This clone showed up just a few times. The rearrangement uses TRBV5-1 and TRBJ2-3, with 8 positions matching TRBD2. J gave up 2 bases and V 4 bases, and 3 bases lay outside the gene matches. The CDR3 runs to 14 residues. CDR1 and CDR2 (germline): SGHRS, YFSETQ. CDR3 nucleotide sequence: TGCGCCAGCAGCATAGCGGGGTACACAGATACGCAGTATTTT. Translating gives CASSIAGYTDTQYF.

The rearrangement joins TRBV28 to TRBJ1-2; TRBD1 might be the D (5 bases). Germline V lookup: CDR1 MDHEN, CDR2 SYDVKM. This CDR3 comprises 15 residues. The V end was cut by 6 bases, the J end by 8 bases, with 22 bases between. CDR3 bases: TGTGCCAGCAGCCCCCCCGGGACGTATTTCGAGGGCTACACCTTC. It is translated as CASSPPGTYFEGYTF.